These 10 T cell receptor beta chains came from one sample sequenced in a study of cytomegalovirus exposure and HLA in healthy donors. The PCR was carried out with 60 Vbeta primers and 13 Jbeta primers. Sequencing used immunoSEQ multiplex PCR; TCRdb keeps in-frame clones, though not all of them. The table has 140,000 to 150,000 clones, 75% to 80% seen once; the top ten hold 3%. The sequenced sample was PBMCs. These receptors originate from a middle-aged man in good health and CMV-seropositive.

There are many counts of this clone. The chain employs TRBV28 and TRBJ2-4; D is possibly TRBD1 (5 bases). V was pared by 7 bases and J by 0 bases, with 13 bases between. CDR3 size: 15 residues. Germline V gene lookup returns CDR1 MDHEN and CDR2 SYDVKM. CDR3 loop: CASNQGTLAKNIQYF. The CDR3 region has the DNA TGTGCCAGCAATCAGGGAACCTTAGCCAAAAACATTCAGTACTTC.

The chain is built from TRBV29-1 and TRBJ2-5; 9 bases match TRBD2. The CDR3 has 14 residues. From germline, CDR1 is SQVTM and CDR2 ANQGSEA. The V segment lost 3 bases and the J segment 6 bases; nucleotides outside the gene matches: 8. This chain's CDR3 is CSVDKGLAVQTQYF. DNA for the CDR3: TGCAGCGTTGACAAGGGACTAGCCGTCCAGACCCAGTACTTC.

The gene calls are TRBV6-1 and TRBJ2-3; D gene uncertain. V was pared by 3 bases and J by 0 bases, with 13 bases between. CDR3 size: 16 residues. Germline V gene lookup returns CDR1 MNHNS and CDR2 SASEGT. CDR3 protein: CASSEAYGASTDTQYF. The CDR3 region has the DNA TGTGCCAGCAGTGAGGCGTACGGAGCGAGCACAGATACGCAGTATTTT.

J is TRBJ2-7 and V is TRBV6-6, with 8 nucleotides matching TRBD1. The CDR3 spans 16 residues. The germline V gene encodes CDR1 MNHNY and CDR2 SVGAGI (reference sequence). V shed 0 bases and J 2 bases; nucleotides not matched to a gene: 6. CDR3 loop: CASSYSPQGATYEQYF. DNA for the CDR3: TGTGCCAGCAGTTACTCGCCCCAGGGGGCTACCTACGAGCAGTACTTC.

V gene TRBV28 combines with J gene TRBJ1-1; no definite D call. V lost 7 bases and J lost 1, with 10 bases in between. The germline V gene has CDR1 MDHEN and CDR2 SYDVKM. The CDR3 contains 13 residues. CDR3: CASTRGGNTEAFF. The CDR3 DNA reads as TGTGCCAGCACCCGGGGAGGGAACACTGAAGCTTTCTTT.

The V and J genes are TRBV18 and TRBJ2-5, with 11 nucleotides matching TRBD2. Trimming at V came to 5 bases and at J to 5 bases, leaving 4 bases not matched to a gene. From germline, CDR1 is KGHSH and CDR2 LQKENI. This CDR3 contains 14 residues. DNA of the CDR3: TGTGCCAGCTCAACTAGCGGGAGAGGGGAGACCCAGTACTTC. Encoded protein: CASSTSGRGETQYF.

This chain connects TRBV9 to TRBJ2-1; TRBD2 agrees at 7 bases. With 3 bases clipped from V and 0 bases from J, the junction kept 12 bases outside the gene matches. Germline-derived CDR1 and CDR2 are SGDLS and YYNGEE. CDR3 length: 18 amino acids. The CDR3 spells CASSDPPRGVSSYNEQFF. Here the CDR3 DNA reads TGTGCCAGCAGCGACCCACCCCGGGGGGTTAGCTCCTACAATGAGCAGTTCTTC.

This clone was recorded a few times. The chain has TRBV2 and TRBJ1-4; 8 nucleotides match TRBD1. Germline V gene sequence: CDR1 SNHLY, CDR2 FYNNEI. This CDR3 contains 14 residues. J gave up 8 bases and V 7 bases, and 9 bases lay outside the gene matches. This chain's CDR3 is CASNLDRGAEKLFF. CDR3 coding DNA: TGTGCCAGCAATCTCGACAGGGGTGCCGAAAAACTGTTTTTT.

The chain joins TRBV27 to TRBJ2-7; 9 bases are a match to TRBD2. V lost 3 bases and J lost 2; bases outside the gene matches: 11. The germline gives CDR1 MNHEY, CDR2 SMNVEV (reference sequence). CDR3 length: 17 residues. Here the CDR3 DNA reads TGTGCCAGCAGTTTGGAAGGCGGGAGGGATTACCCCTACGAGCAGTACTTC. Protein product: CASSLEGGRDYPYEQYF.

The CDR3 nucleotides read TGTGCCAGCGGTAGAGGGAGCTCCTACAATGAGCAGTTCTTC. Residues: CASGRGSSYNEQFF. V gene TRBV28 combines with J gene TRBJ2-1; TRBD2 is a possible D gene (5 bases). This CDR3 region has 14 residues. The V gene's germline CDR1 is MDHEN and CDR2 SYDVKM. Trimming pared 8 bases from V and 0 bases from J, leaving 11 bases between.